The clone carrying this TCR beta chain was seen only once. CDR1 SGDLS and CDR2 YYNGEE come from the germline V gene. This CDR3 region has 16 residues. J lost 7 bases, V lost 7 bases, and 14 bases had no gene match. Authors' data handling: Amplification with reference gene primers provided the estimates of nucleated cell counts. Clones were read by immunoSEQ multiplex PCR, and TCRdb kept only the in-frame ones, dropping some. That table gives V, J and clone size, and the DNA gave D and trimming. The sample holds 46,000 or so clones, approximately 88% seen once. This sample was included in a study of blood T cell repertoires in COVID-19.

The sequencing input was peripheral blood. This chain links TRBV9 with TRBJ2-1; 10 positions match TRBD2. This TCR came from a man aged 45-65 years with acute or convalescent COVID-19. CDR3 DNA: TGTGCCAGCGGTGGGGGCAGCGGGAGGGCCGCGAATGAGCAGTTCTTC. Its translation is CASGGGSGRAANEQFF.